The T cell receptor beta chain under discussion was sequenced for a study of cytomegalovirus exposure and HLA in healthy donors. The wider study: When just under 400 donors were genotyped, about 86% of them were found to fall in the Caucasian-associated ancestry cluster.

Germline V gene sequence: CDR1 SNHLY, CDR2 FYNNEI. CDR3 length: 16 amino acids. Trimming pared 5 bases from V and 1 base from J, leaving 14 bases between. In the PCR, 60 Vbeta and 13 Jbeta primers were used. The assay was immunoSEQ multiplex PCR, and TCRdb's table has in-frame clones only and misses some. Among about 140,000 clones, 70% to 85% were seen once, and the ten largest hold approximately 1.5%. Worth noting for this clone: The antigen remains undetermined.

Study findings and constraints: Being indistinguishable, some V segments were excluded, TRBV6-2 and TRBV6-3 among them. Across donors, presence/absence analyses took sequencing depth to be roughly uniform. What TCR beta sequences reportedly achieved was accurate prediction of HLA-A and HLA-B alleles in most subjects.

Sequenced material: PBMCs. The chain carries TRBV2 and TRBJ2-2; possible D gene TRBD2, 5 bases. The sequence was obtained from a man under 40 in good health and CMV-seropositive. The CDR3 protein is CASSIREGLNTGELFF. The CDR3 DNA sequence: TGTGCCAGCAGTATAAGAGAGGGCTTGAACACCGGGGAGCTGTTTTTT.